This T cell receptor (beta chain) was found in a study of blood T cell repertoires in COVID-19. Seattle patient enrollment occurred during active infection, with longitudinal follow-up thereafter. This clone was seen a handful of times. Repertoires were generated with immunoSEQ multiplex PCR, while TCRdb's copy carries only in-frame clones and drops some. The table shows around 210,000 clones, with 70% to 90% occurring only once. In germline, CDR1 is LNHDA, CDR2 SQIVND (reference sequence). The CDR3 runs to 13 residues. V lost 6 bases and J 1 base, leaving 7 bases between the germline ends. Sequences were obtained from peripheral blood. The rearrangement uses TRBV19 and TRBJ1-3; D possibly corresponds to TRBD1 (5 bases). This sequence was found in a man between 50 and 59 years old with COVID-19, enrolled during active disease. CDR3 loop: CASSAGSGNTIYF. Here the CDR3 DNA reads TGTGCCAGTAGCGCAGGGTCTGGAAACACCATATATTTT.